This TCR beta chain was sequenced in a study of T cell changes during pregnancy in multiple sclerosis. The protocol was immunoSEQ multiplex PCR, while the TCRdb copy is restricted to in-frame clones and leaves out a portion. The table records tens of thousands of clones, about nine tenths of them present only once. This clone showed up just once. The germline CDR1 and CDR2 sequences are MNHEY and SVGAGI. The CDR3 length is 13 residues. J lost 7 bases, V lost 9 bases, and 5 bases had no gene match. This material consisted of CD4+ T cells from peripheral blood mononuclear cells, taken in the first trimester of pregnancy. The chain carries TRBV6-5 and TRBJ1-6; TRBD1 aligns across 8 bases. The origin of this receptor is a female donor with multiple sclerosis, enrolled in a pregnancy study. The CDR3 DNA follows: TGTGCCAGTTCGGGACAGGAGAATTCACCCCTCCACTTT. The encoded protein is CASSGQENSPLHF.